The text below deals with one T cell receptor beta chain. The antigen is not known. This specimen belongs to a study of CD8 T cells in Susac syndrome. Regarding the study as a whole: The study's TCR sequencing and HLA analysis covered a relatively small number of individuals, and the study acknowledged this.

CDR1 and CDR2 (germline): SNHLY, FYNNEI. Trimming took 6 bases from V and 0 from J; bases not matched to a gene: 11. This CDR3 region has 16 residues. The authors reverse transcribed roughly 0.5 to 1 ug RNA with random hexamers. TCRdb fed the immunoSEQ multiplex PCR reads into MiXCR, producing one record per CDR3 protein. Among about 83,000 distinct CDR3 sequences listed, roughly 96% were seen once. This clonotype was obtained from a human donor with Susac syndrome. The V call is TRBV2, the J call TRBJ2-7; 7 bases are shared with TRBD1. Specimen: CD8+ T cells from PBMCs. The CDR3 nucleotides are TGTGCCAGCAGGGCATCAACAGGGGTATACTCCTACGAGCAGTACGTC. Translation gives CASRASTGVYSYEQYV.